This T cell receptor beta chain was captured by sequencing in a study of blood T cell repertoires in COVID-19. Across the whole study: There were acute and convalescent COVID-19 samples, and they came from the United States, Italy and Spain. In each case, the material was cDNA or gDNA derived from T cells, B-cell-depleted T cells, or PBMCs.

Per the original data handling: Researchers report that nucleated cell counts were estimated from reference gene primer amplification. Sequencing was performed with immunoSEQ multiplex PCR; in TCRdb, only in-frame clones are kept and a portion is missing. From that table come the V and J calls and clone size; the DNA was used to work out D and trimming. This sample has over 100,000 clones, with about 86% found just once. This CDR3 region has 18 residues. Trimming pared 4 bases from V and 1 base from J, leaving 23 bases between. Germline V gene data show CDR1 as SGDLS and CDR2 as YYNGEE. The chain combines TRBV9 with TRBJ1-1, with D possibly TRBD1 on 5 matching bases. The TCR originated in an elderly woman with active or convalescent COVID-19. Sequenced input: peripheral blood. The CDR3 DNA sequence: TGTGCCAGCAGCCGTTCGGATAATGTGATGGGGGGGAACACTGAAGCTTTCTTT. Translated: CASSRSDNVMGGNTEAFF.